The 32 T cell receptor beta chains in this list originate from one sample, sequenced in a study of blood T cell repertoires in COVID-19. Profiling relied on immunoSEQ multiplex PCR, and the TCRdb table lists in-frame clones only, not all of them. The repertoire holds under 300,000 clones, with 75% to 85% as singletons. Sample: peripheral blood. These receptors came from a man aged 40-55 years who had recovered from COVID-19.

The chain links TRBV24-1 to TRBJ2-2; D is possibly TRBD1 (6 bases). V was trimmed by 7 bases and J by 7 bases, leaving 18 bases between them. Germline lookup yields CDR1 KGHDR and CDR2 SFDVKD. This CDR3 spans 15 amino acids. CDR3 nucleotide sequence: TGTGCCACCAGCTCGGGGAGAGGGGGAGTCGGGGAGCTGTTTTTT. Translation: CATSSGRGGVGELFF.

The CDR3 nucleotides are TGTGCCAGCAGCCCGCGGGCTCTGAACGAGCAGTACTTC. It specifies CASSPRALNEQYF. The rearrangement uses TRBV6-2 or TRBV6-3 and TRBJ2-7; maybe TRBD2 (5 bases). CDR3 length equals 13 residues. Trimming shortened V by 6 bases and J by 5 bases, and 14 bases separated the two germline ends. The germline V gene has CDR1 MNHEY and CDR2 SVGEGT.

This clone has just a few counts. The chain recombines TRBV19 with TRBJ1-1; 7 bases align to TRBD1. Germline values: CDR1 LNHDA, CDR2 SQIVND (reference sequence). The CDR3 is 13 residues long. After removal of 7 bases from V and 1 base from J, the junction contained 3 bases not matched to a gene. The CDR3: CASNDRANTEAFF. In nucleotides, the CDR3 is TGTGCCAGTAATGACAGGGCGAACACTGAAGCTTTCTTT. Drawing the rest from reference TRBV19 and TRBJ1-1, the complete variable domain is DGGITQSPKYLFRKEGQNVTLSCEQNLNHDAMYWYRQDPGQGLRLIYYSQIVNDFQKGDIAEGYSVSREKKESFPLTVTSAQKNPTAFYLCASNDRANTEAFFGQGTRLTVV.

With respect to this clone: Other DNA sequences within the sample encode an identical CDR3. The gene calls are TRBV6-4 and TRBJ2-1; 11 bases fit TRBD2. V shed 6 bases and J 2 bases; nucleotides not matched to a gene: 3. Germline assignment: CDR1 MRHNA and CDR2 SNTAGT. The CDR3 has 15 residues. The CDR3 DNA follows: TGTGCCAGCAGCGGGACTAGCGGAGCCTACAATGAGCAGTTCTTC. This codes for CASSGTSGAYNEQFF.

The CDR3 here is CASSFGTGGYYGYTF. Here the CDR3 DNA reads TGTGCCAGCAGCTTTGGGACAGGGGGGTACTATGGCTACACCTTC. This sequence joins TRBV5-6 and TRBJ1-2, with 11 bases fitting TRBD1. Germline V gene lookup returns CDR1 SGHDT and CDR2 YYEEEE. The ends lost 2 bases at V and 3 bases at J; junction bases unmatched: 3. The CDR3 loop spans 15 amino acids.

The genes are TRBV15 and TRBJ2-3, with 7 bases lining up with TRBD1. This CDR3 is built from 16 residues. Germline V gene data show CDR1 as LNHNV and CDR2 as YYDKDF (reference sequence). V dropped 0 bases and J dropped 2; count of bases not matched to a gene: 5. CDR3 nucleotide sequence: TGTGCCACCAGCAGAGACCCACAGGGGTCCACAGATACGCAGTATTTT. This encodes CATSRDPQGSTDTQYF.

This clone was seen once. This sequence joins TRBV27 and TRBJ1-1; TRBD1 matches at 7 bases. The germline V gene has CDR1 MNHEY and CDR2 SMNVEV (reference sequence). The trim removed 6 bases at V and 1 base at J, leaving 11 bases unmatched. CDR3 length: 16 amino acids. The CDR3 bases are TGTGCCAGCAGATTTACTCTAGGGGGCCCGAACACTGAAGCTTTCTTT. It codes for CASRFTLGGPNTEAFF.

The chain joins TRBV19 to TRBJ2-5; TRBD2 agrees at 9 bases. The CDR3 has 17 amino acids. Germline trimming cut 6 bases from V and 5 bases from J; bases unmatched to any gene: 16. Germline CDR1 LNHDA, CDR2 SQIVND (reference sequence). The chain's CDR3 is CASSKNPLAGSGETQYF. CDR3 coding DNA: TGTGCCAGTAGCAAAAATCCGCTAGCGGGGTCAGGTGAGACCCAGTACTTC. Variable domain in full (rest from reference TRBV19 and TRBJ2-5): DGGITQSPKYLFRKEGQNVTLSCEQNLNHDAMYWYRQDPGQGLRLIYYSQIVNDFQKGDIAEGYSVSREKKESFPLTVTSAQKNPTAFYLCASSKNPLAGSGETQYFGPGTRLLVL.

The chain recombines TRBV4-1 with TRBJ2-1, with 13 positions matching TRBD2. CDR3 length: 18 amino acids. The ends lost 1 base at V and 9 bases at J; junction bases unmatched: 12. CDR1 is MGHRA and CDR2 is YSYEKL in the germline V gene. The CDR3 sequence: CASSQVTSGGARVIEQFF. The CDR3 DNA sequence: TGCGCCAGCAGCCAAGTCACTAGCGGGGGGGCCCGGGTTATTGAGCAGTTCTTC.

V and J are TRBV6-5 and TRBJ1-2; D perhaps matches TRBD1 (6 bases). Trimming removed 7 bases from V and 8 bases from J, with 20 bases in between. CDR1 is MNHEY and CDR2 is SVGAGI in the germline V gene. The CDR3 has 14 residues. The CDR3: CASTKSGGGGGYTF. DNA of the CDR3: TGTGCCAGCACCAAATCGGGGGGCGGGGGGGGCTACACCTTC.

The rearrangement joins TRBV19 to TRBJ1-2; D is unresolved. Germline values: CDR1 LNHDA, CDR2 SQIVND (reference sequence). The ends were cut back, 6 bases at V and 5 bases at J, with 19 bases in the middle. The CDR3 consists of 15 residues. CDR3 region: CASSEDWTGMYGYTF. Written as DNA, the CDR3 is TGTGCCAGTAGCGAGGACTGGACGGGAATGTATGGCTACACCTTC.

The rearrangement uses TRBV11-3 and TRBJ2-6; 7 bases map to TRBD1. The germline CDR1 and CDR2 sequences are SGHNT and YENEEA. Losses at the gene ends were 5 bases for V and 3 bases for J; bases not matched to a gene: 4. This CDR3 is 15 amino acids long. CDR3 sequence: CASSPDRVGANVLTF. As DNA, the CDR3 is TGTGCCAGCAGCCCCGACAGGGTTGGGGCCAACGTCCTGACTTTC.

This chain connects TRBV2 to TRBJ2-7; D unresolved. Trimming shortened V by 5 bases and J by 5 bases, and 13 bases separated the two germline ends. This CDR3 spans 13 amino acids. Germline CDR1 and CDR2: SNHLY and FYNNEI. CDR3 bases: TGTGCCAGCAGTTTTTTCCCCTTCGACGAGCAGTACTTC. Translating it yields CASSFFPFDEQYF.

The rearrangement uses TRBV18 and TRBJ2-7; maybe TRBD1 (6 bases). This CDR3 has 14 residues. CDR1 and CDR2 (germline): KGHSH, LQKENI. V lost 3 bases and J 0 bases, leaving 9 bases between the germline ends. The CDR3, as DNA: TGTGCCAGCTCACCTGGACAGAACTCCTACGAGCAGTACTTC. This gives the protein CASSPGQNSYEQYF.

The chain joins TRBV18 to TRBJ2-3; D perhaps matches TRBD2 (6 bases). The CDR3 runs 17 residues. Germline CDR1 KGHSH, CDR2 LQKENI. V lost 4 bases and J 0 bases, leaving 17 bases between the germline ends. The CDR3: CASSHGGRKTSTDTQYF. The CDR3 DNA reads as TGTGCCAGCTCACATGGGGGGAGAAAAACTAGCACAGATACGCAGTATTTT.

The chain employs TRBV6-2 or TRBV6-3 and TRBJ2-1; 14 bases line up with TRBD2. V lost 3 bases, J lost 4 bases, and 14 bases stayed unmatched. The germline V gene has CDR1 MNHEY and CDR2 SVGEGT. The CDR3 loop spans 20 amino acids. CDR3 region: CASSYLQWTSGRITYNEQFF. In nucleotides, the CDR3 is TGTGCCAGCAGTTATCTACAGTGGACTAGCGGGAGGATCACATACAATGAGCAGTTCTTC.

This clone was seen a few times. This chain links TRBV9 with TRBJ2-3, with 10 bases lining up with TRBD2. This CDR3 has 17 amino acids. The J segment lost 7 bases and the V segment lost 3 bases, leaving 14 bases of the junction unmatched. The germline gives CDR1 SGDLS, CDR2 YYNGEE. Written as DNA, the CDR3 is TGTGCCAGCAGCGGACAACACGAGATTAGCGGGAGGTATACGCAGTATTTT. Its translation is CASSGQHEISGRYTQYF.

The genes are TRBV5-8 and TRBJ1-2; 9 nucleotides agree with TRBD1. CDR1 is SGHTS and CDR2 is YDEGEE in the germline V gene. Losses at the gene ends were 4 bases for V and 3 bases for J; bases not matched to a gene: 10. The CDR3 spans 16 residues. The CDR3 protein is CASSGGTGSLDYGYTF. The DNA of the CDR3 is TGTGCCAGCAGCGGAGGGACAGGGTCTTTGGACTATGGCTACACCTTC. The full variable domain, rest sourced from reference TRBV5-8 and TRBJ1-2, is EAGVTQSPTHLIKTRGQQATLRCSPISGHTSVYWYQQALGLGLQFLLWYDEGEERNRGNFPPRFSGRQFPNYSSELNVNALELEDSALYLCASSGGTGSLDYGYTFGSGTRLTVV.

The V gene is TRBV13, the J gene TRBJ2-3; possibly TRBD1 for D (6 bases). This CDR3 spans 13 amino acids. Trimming stripped 1 base from V and 8 bases from J, with 10 bases between. Germline values: CDR1 PRHDT, CDR2 FYEKMQ (reference sequence). CDR3 nucleotide sequence: TGTGCCAGCAGCTTAGAACTACAGGGTACGCAGTATTTT. It yields the protein CASSLELQGTQYF.

The V gene is TRBV2, the J gene TRBJ2-3; 9 bases are a match to TRBD1. CDR1 is SNHLY and CDR2 is FYNNEI in the germline V gene. J lost 1 base, V lost 5 bases, and 7 bases had no gene match. The CDR3 is 16 amino acids. The CDR3 region has the DNA TGTGCCAGCAGTTGGGACAGGGCAAGAGGCACAGATACGCAGTATTTT. It is translated as CASSWDRARGTDTQYF.

The chain joins TRBV18 to TRBJ2-1, with 9 positions matching TRBD2. The germline CDR1 and CDR2 sequences are KGHSH and LQKENI. Germline trimming cut 2 bases from V and 7 bases from J; bases unmatched to any gene: 6. The CDR3 extends over 15 amino acids. This CDR3 is CASSPVAGALNEQFF. In nucleotides, the CDR3 is TGTGCCAGCTCACCAGTAGCGGGGGCCCTTAATGAGCAGTTCTTC.

V and J are TRBV7-9 and TRBJ1-4; 8 bases match TRBD1. The CDR3 is 14 amino acids. The V gene's germline CDR1 is SEHNR and CDR2 FQNEAQ (reference sequence). V trimming: 4 bases; J trimming: 8 bases; junction bases outside the gene matches: 6. The CDR3 loop is CASSSKDRAEKLFF. In nucleotides, the CDR3 is TGTGCCAGCAGCTCAAAGGACAGGGCGGAAAAACTGTTTTTT.

The CDR3 coding sequence is TGTGCCAGCAAAGGGGGTATGAACACTGAAGCTTTCTTT. Its protein product is CASKGGMNTEAFF. V and J are TRBV2 and TRBJ1-1; D is perhaps TRBD1 (6 bases). The germline V gene has CDR1 SNHLY and CDR2 FYNNEI. The CDR3 spans 13 residues. V lost 7 bases and J lost 0, with 9 bases in between. Complete variable domain (other parts from reference TRBV2 and TRBJ1-1): EPEVTQTPSHQVTQMGQEVILRCVPISNHLYFYWYRQILGQKVEFLVSFYNNEISEKSEIFDDQFSVERPDGSNFTLKIRSTKLEDSAMYFCASKGGMNTEAFFGQGTRLTVV.

V is TRBV9 and J is TRBJ1-1, with D uncertain. Germline CDR1 is SGDLS and CDR2 is YYNGEE. V lost 3 bases to trimming and J lost 6 bases, with 18 bases between them. This CDR3 region has 15 residues. The CDR3 reads CASSDNDAGFAEAFF. CDR3 sequence (DNA): TGTGCCAGCAGCGACAACGACGCGGGATTCGCTGAAGCTTTCTTT.

With regard to this clone: An end of the junction differs from the germline gene, which may be a read error. The chain uses TRBV5-6 and TRBJ2-1; TRBD1 aligns across 11 bases. The CDR3 consists of 15 residues. Per germline, CDR1 SGHDT and CDR2 YYEEEE. The CDR3, as DNA: TGTGCCAGCAACTTGGACAGGGGGCCCACCAGTGAGCAGTTCTTC. Translating it yields CASNLDRGPTSEQFF.

The chain links TRBV6-1 to TRBJ1-6; 7 bases are shared with TRBD1. V dropped 3 bases and J dropped 4; count of bases not matched to a gene: 3. Looked up from germline, CDR1 is MNHNS and CDR2 is SASEGT. The CDR3 extends over 15 amino acids. This CDR3 is CASSETGPYNSPLHF. The CDR3 bases are TGTGCCAGCAGTGAGACAGGGCCTTATAATTCACCCCTCCACTTT.

As concerns this clone: At one end the junction does not follow the germline gene, possibly because of a read error. The V gene is TRBV7-7, the J gene TRBJ2-3; TRBD2 might be the D (6 bases). Germline V gene lookup returns CDR1 SSHAT and CDR2 FNYEAQ (reference sequence). This CDR3 region has 14 residues. The CDR3 protein is CASSLGTSTDTQYF. DNA for the CDR3: TGTGCTAGCAGCTTAGGGACTAGCACAGATACGCAGTATTTT.

V gene TRBV3-1 (or the pseudogene TRBV3-2) combines with J gene TRBJ1-1; D remains ambiguous. CDR1 is LGHDT, CDR2 YNNKEL, per germline (reference sequence). V shed 0 bases and J shed 6 bases, with 8 bases lying between them. The CDR3 runs to 13 residues. The CDR3 DNA follows: TGTGCCAGCAGCCAAGACTTACTGGCTGAAGCTTTCTTT. Translation: CASSQDLLAEAFF.

The chain recombines TRBV27 with TRBJ2-7, with TRBD2 matching over 7 bases. Trimming removed 1 base from V and 1 base from J; junction bases left unmatched: 4. The CDR3 totals 15 residues. The germline gives CDR1 MNHEY, CDR2 SMNVEV (reference sequence). CDR3 sequence: CASSLLSGGSYEQYF. The DNA of the CDR3 is TGTGCCAGCAGTTTATTATCCGGGGGGTCCTACGAGCAGTACTTC.

V gene TRBV15 combines with J gene TRBJ2-7; 7 bases line up with TRBD2. V dropped 3 bases and J dropped 2; count of bases not matched to a gene: 7. The CDR3 consists of 15 residues. Per germline, CDR1 LNHNV and CDR2 YYDKDF (reference sequence). CDR3 loop: CATSRDGGVPYEQYF. In DNA, the CDR3 is TGTGCCACCAGCAGGGATGGGGGGGTCCCCTACGAGCAGTACTTC.

This chain uses TRBV27 with TRBJ2-7, with TRBD2 identical over 7 bases. V was clipped by 8 bases and J by 3 bases; unmatched bases: 7. The germline CDR1 and CDR2 sequences are MNHEY and SMNVEV (reference sequence). CDR3 length: 13 residues. The CDR3 spells CASAPGGNYEQYF. The CDR3 coding sequence is TGTGCCAGCGCCCCCGGGGGGAACTACGAGCAGTACTTC.

This rearrangement joins TRBV19 to TRBJ2-1, with 14 bases matching TRBD2. This CDR3 has 17 amino acids. Germline assignment: CDR1 LNHDA and CDR2 SQIVND (reference sequence). Unmatched junction bases numbered 6, after V lost 6 bases and J lost 2 bases. CDR3 loop: CASSRTSGGTTYNEQFF. CDR3 DNA: TGTGCCAGTAGCCGGACTAGCGGGGGGACCACCTACAATGAGCAGTTCTTC.